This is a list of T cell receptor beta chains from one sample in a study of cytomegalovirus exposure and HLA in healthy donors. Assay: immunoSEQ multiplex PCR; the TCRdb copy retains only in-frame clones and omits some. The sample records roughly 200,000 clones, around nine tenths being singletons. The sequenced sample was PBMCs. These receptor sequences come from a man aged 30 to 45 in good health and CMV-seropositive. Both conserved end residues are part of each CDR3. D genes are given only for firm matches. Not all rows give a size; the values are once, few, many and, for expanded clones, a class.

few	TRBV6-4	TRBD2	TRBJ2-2	TGTGCCAGCAGTGGTAGCGGGGCCACCGGGGAGCTGTTTTTT	CASSGSGATGELFF
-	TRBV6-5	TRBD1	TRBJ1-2	TGTGCCACCCACAGACCGGGACAGGCGTACTATGGCTACACCTTC	CATHRPGQAYYGYTF
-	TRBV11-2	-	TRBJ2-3	TGTGCCAGCAGCTTAGGACCGGGTAGGATCACAGATACGCAGTATTTT	CASSLGPGRITDTQYF
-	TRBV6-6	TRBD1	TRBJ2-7	TGTGCCAGCAGCAGCCTAAGACAGGGGTTCAACGAGCAGTACTTC	CASSSLRQGFNEQYF
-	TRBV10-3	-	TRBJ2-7	TGTGCCATCAGTGAGTCTTCAGGCTCGGTCTACGAGCAGTACTTC	CAISESSGSVYEQYF
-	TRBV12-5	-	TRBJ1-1	TGTGCTAGTGGTTCGAGGGTTACTAATGAAGCTTTCTTT	CASGSRVTNEAFF
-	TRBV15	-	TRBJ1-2	TGTGCCACCAGCAGAGAATACTATGGCTACACCTTC	CATSREYYGYTF
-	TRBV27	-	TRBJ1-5	TGTGCCAGCAGTTTTGGCCCGTATCAGCCCCAGCATTTT	CASSFGPYQPQHF
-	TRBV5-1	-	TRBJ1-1	TGCGCCAGCAGCTTGGGACAGAATGAAGCTTTCTTT	CASSLGQNEAFF
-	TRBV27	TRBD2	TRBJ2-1	TGTGCCAGCAGTTTCGTACTAGCGGGGGGGACGCCCTACAATGAGCAGTTCTTC	CASSFVLAGGTPYNEQFF
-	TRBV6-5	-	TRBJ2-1	TGTGCCAGCAGTTACGAACTGAGCTACAATGAGCAGTTCTTC	CASSYELSYNEQFF